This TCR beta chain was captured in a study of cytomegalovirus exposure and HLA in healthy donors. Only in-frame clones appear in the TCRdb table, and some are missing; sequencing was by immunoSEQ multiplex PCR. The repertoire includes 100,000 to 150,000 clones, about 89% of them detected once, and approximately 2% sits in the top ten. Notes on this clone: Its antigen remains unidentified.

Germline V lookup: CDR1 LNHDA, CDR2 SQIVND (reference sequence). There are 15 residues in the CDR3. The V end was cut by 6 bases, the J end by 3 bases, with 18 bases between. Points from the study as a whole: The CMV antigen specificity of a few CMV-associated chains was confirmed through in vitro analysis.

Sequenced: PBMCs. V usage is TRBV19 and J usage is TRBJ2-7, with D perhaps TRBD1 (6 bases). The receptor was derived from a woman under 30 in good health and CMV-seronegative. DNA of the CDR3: TGTGCCAGTAGGCGAGCCGGGACATCAAACTACGAGCAGTACTTC. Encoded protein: CASRRAGTSNYEQYF.